This entry concerns a single T cell receptor beta chain. Its antigen has not been determined. Per-base qualities were not stored, and no clone one base away is much larger. Using the deep immunoSEQ assay, TCR CDR3 regions were amplified from genomic DNA by multiplex PCR. Extracted genomic DNA from each cell subset was spread evenly across all wells of several immunoSEQ 96-well plates, with each plate serving as a replicate. For sorted subsets, each replicate PCR was loaded with about 200 ng genomic DNA, equivalent to about 33,000 T cell genomes. Purified libraries were measured with a Qubit 3.0 fluorometer, size-checked on a Bioanalyzer 2100, and measured again with the KAPA Library Quantification kit. A separate single-read 150-cycle Illumina NextSeq 550 flow cell was used to sequence each immunoSEQ 96-well plate. As for how the authors treated the data: Because only junctional sequences without quality scores were contained in the immunoSEQ output, filtering matching that applied to full-length reads could not be performed. To assign V/J genes and CDR3, sequences were annotated against IMGT germline references using PyIR, a Python wrapper for IgBLAST v1.9. Reads were filtered out if the reads had weak V/J assignments (E-value above 1e-6), no CDR3, stop codons, out-of-frame junctions, or ambiguous translated residues. V3J clonotypes were defined by identical inferred V gene, J gene, and CDR3 amino acid sequence. Percentage overlap between repertoires was calculated by dividing the number of shared unique clonotypes by the size of the smaller repertoire. Three approaches were used to assess repertoire richness: RTK rarefaction, the Chao1 estimator, and Recon v2.1 estimates of unobserved clonotypes. Generation probabilities were computed with OLGA for all TCRbeta clonotypes obtained by the gDNA method from several donors. The clones in this table, taken by TCRdb from immuneACCESS, are in-frame only. Not every clone is retained; where verified, under half of the shortfall comes from an unresolved V gene, and the cause of the rest is unknown. D and trimming come from the DNA, and the V and J calls and clone size come from that table. A total of under 1,900,000 clones appear in this sample, about 98.5% of them only once. Of the sample, about 0.4% is held by the ten largest clones.

The sample is drawn from a study of shared clonotypes between healthy human individuals (TCRdb year 2020). Concerning the study at large: The cohort included a few men and a couple of women between 18 and 49 years of age. To estimate repertoire size and how much clonotype sharing occurs between individuals, the study deeply sequenced the blood TCR repertoires of five healthy adults. For each donor, CD4 naive and CD4 memory were each run on three plates, CD8 naive on two plates, and CD8 memory on one plate. Leukapheresis yielded between about 0.94 and 9 billion PBMCs per donor. To increase sequencing depth and limit assay-specific biases, TCR repertoire library preparation and sequencing were carried out by different laboratories using diverse techniques. Here is what the overall study found, with its caveats: Because the study included only a small number of donors, the genetic and exposure-history diversity represented was limited. Incomplete sequencing was indicated by rarefaction of sorted-subset datasets, despite the large sequencing depth. Clonotypes shared by all four sorted-subset donors showed higher generation probabilities than non-shared clonotypes. Only blood was sampled, and tissue TCR repertoires likely differ from those in blood. Based on pairwise subsampling, the degree of clonotype sharing among donors was expected to be affected by sequencing depth. Larger estimated clonotype richness was generally found for naive subsets than for memory subsets. Sharing across a few donors was observed for about 4.8% of naive CD4, less than 4% of naive CD8, 2% to 2.5% of memory CD4, and roughly 0.43% of memory CD8 clonotypes.

The donors were healthy, HIV-negative adults with no recently reported acute infections or vaccinations. Only Caucasian adults living in Nashville, Tennessee, USA were represented among the donors. Magnetic negative selection was used to enrich CD4+ T cells, after which naive cells were positively selected on CD45RA and the negative fraction became the memory subset. After blood collection by leukapheresis, PBMCs were isolated using Ficoll-Histopaque density gradient centrifugation and then cryopreserved in the vapor phase of liquid nitrogen. Analytical flow cytometry was used to check the purity and quantity of each magnetically sorted T cell population. From each sorted fraction, genomic DNA was isolated and quantified by UV absorbance on a Nanodrop 2000c. Per the germline V gene, SGHVS is the CDR1 and FNYEAQ is the CDR2. V lost 4 bases and J lost 4 bases; the stretch between them is 19 bases long. There are 16 amino acids in the CDR3, from cysteine to phenylalanine inclusive. Only the CDR3 part of the read is kept: 48 bases, read in frame from the first base.

The origin of this receptor is a man younger than 45 in good health. The source material was naive CD4+ T cells sorted from blood. What this sample's cell subset or site label stands for: CD45RA+ positively selected. The sequence joins TRBV7-6 to TRBJ2-5; the D segment may tentatively be TRBD1 or TRBD2, each giving 6 matched bases. Here is the DNA: TGTGCCAGCAGCTCAGATGAGGGGGGCGCGACAGAGACCCAGTACTTC. Its translation is CASSSDEGGATETQYF. Supplemented by the reference TRBV7-6 and TRBJ2-5 proteins around the CDR3, the complete variable domain is GAGVSQSPRYKVTKRGQDVALRCDPISGHVSLYWYRQALGQGPEFLTYFNYEAQQDKSGLPNDRFSAERPEGSISTLTIQRTEQRDSAMYRCASSSDEGGATETQYFGPGTRLLVL.